This T cell receptor (beta chain) is from a study of shared clonotypes between healthy human individuals. Study-wide results and caveats: Blood was the only sampled material, and tissue repertoires likely differ. Non-shared clonotypes displayed generation probabilities falling below those of clonotypes present in all four donors.

Trimming took off 4 bases at V and 2 bases at J, with 17 bases between the two ends. Germline lookup yields CDR1 LNHDA and CDR2 SQIVND (reference sequence). The CDR3 has 16 amino acids. Comments on this clone: Its antigen remains unidentified.

A CD45RA+ naive subset and a CD45RA-negative memory subset were split from CD4+ cells. Sequencing was performed with immunoSEQ multiplex PCR; in TCRdb, only in-frame clones are kept and a portion is missing. Among about 960,000 clones listed, more than 75% were seen once. The rearrangement joins TRBV19 to TRBJ1-1, with D tentatively TRBD1 (6 bases). This TCR came from a man between 18 and 35 years old in good health. The specimen was memory CD4+ T cells sorted from blood. The subset: CD45RA-negative fraction. The CDR3 protein is CASSTHRVSENTEAFF. The CDR3, as DNA: TGTGCCAGTAGTACCCACAGGGTTTCGGAAAACACTGAAGCTTTCTTT. The entire variable domain, with the rest obtained from reference TRBV19 and TRBJ1-1, is as follows: DGGITQSPKYLFRKEGQNVTLSCEQNLNHDAMYWYRQDPGQGLRLIYYSQIVNDFQKGDIAEGYSVSREKKESFPLTVTSAQKNPTAFYLCASSTHRVSENTEAFFGQGTRLTVV.